This T cell receptor (beta chain) was found in a study of CD8 T cells in ankylosing spondylitis. The study's findings and limits: The study identified a TCR beta motif of about eight highly homologous variants that appeared characteristic of ankylosing spondylitis blood.

With respect to this clonotype: Its antigen is undetermined. A read error may account for a junction end that differs from germline.

MiXCR was run by TCRdb on the 5' RACE reads, yielding one entry per CDR3 protein. Of under 450,000 distinct CDR3 sequences detected, roughly a sixth appear once; the ten largest clones hold 1%. The CDR3 sequence is 12 residues long. Germline lookup yields CDR1 DFQATT and CDR2 SNEGSKA (reference sequence). The sequencing input was blood, either unsorted or a sorted T cell fraction (not recorded which). The clonotype was recovered from a male donor with ankylosing spondylitis. V is TRBV20-1 and J is TRBJ2-2, with D possibly TRBD2 on 6 matching bases. The CDR3 nucleotides read TGCAGTGCTAGAGATTCACCCGGGGGGCTGTTTTTT. Protein sequence: CSARDSPGGLFF.